This T cell receptor beta chain was recorded in a study of blood T cell repertoires in COVID-19. Study as a whole: Samples representing acute and convalescent COVID-19 were sourced from the United States, Italy and Spain. From T cells, B-cell-depleted T cells, or PBMCs came the material, which was cDNA or gDNA.

How the authors handled the data: How many nucleated cells were present was estimated from reference gene primer amplification. The protocol was immunoSEQ multiplex PCR, while the TCRdb copy is restricted to in-frame clones and leaves out a portion. The D gene and trimming were derived from the DNA, and the V and J assignments and clone size from that table. This repertoire shows over 100,000 clones, approximately 90% found once; its top ten account for about 18%. CDR1 and CDR2 (germline): SGHAT, FQNNGV. The CDR3 has 13 residues. V dropped 1 base and J dropped 6 bases, with 10 bases sitting between them.

The sample comprised peripheral blood. This receptor was taken from a human donor with acute or convalescent COVID-19. The donor label of this sample is uncertain. V and J are TRBV11-2 and TRBJ2-7; D uncertain. For the CDR3, the DNA is TGTGCCAGCAGCTTAGGTCGCCTCGGCGAGCAGTACTTC. Its protein product is CASSLGRLGEQYF.